The source of this TCR beta chain is a study of T cell repertoires in cytomegalovirus infection. Overall study: Public TCR beta signature analysis indicated the presence of both CMV infection and matching HLA type.

This clonotype was seen a handful of times. Its specificity is not known. Study findings and constraints: Carriage of CMV together with the relevant HLA was identifiable through cumulative public TCR beta family frequency.

Germline V gene data show CDR1 as SGHVS and CDR2 as FQNEAQ. This CDR3 has 15 amino acids. V lost 6 bases to trimming and J lost 4 bases, with 18 bases between them. TCRdb re-derived calls from the reads in MiXCR, one entry per CDR3 protein. Altogether approximately 76,000 distinct CDR3 sequences are present, 40% being singletons, with the ten largest covering roughly 93%. The TCR originated in a human donor in good health (CMV status not recorded). Some clones in this sample may be carry-over from other donors' samples. The sample here was CD8+ T cells from cultured PBMCs, taken from culture after CMV antigen stimulation. V is TRBV7-8 and J is TRBJ1-2, with a weak D call TRBD1 (5 bases). The CDR3 here is CASSLYPRGGYGYTF. The CDR3 bases are TGTGCCAGCAGTTTGTATCCGAGGGGAGGCTATGGCTACACCTTC. Combining the CDR3 with reference TRBV7-8 and TRBJ1-2 gives the whole variable domain GAGVSQSPRYKVAKRGQDVALRCDPISGHVSLFWYQQALGQGPEFLTYFQNEAQLDKSGLPSDRFFAERPEGSVSTLKIQRTQQEDSAVYLCASSLYPRGGYGYTFGSGTRLTVV.